The 27 T cell receptor beta chains below were found in one sample sequenced in a study of T cell responses to AZD1222 COVID-19 vaccine. The repertoire was sequenced with immunoSEQ multiplex PCR; TCRdb's copy has only in-frame clones and lacks some. Among around 89,000 clones listed, about nine tenths were seen once. The material was peripheral blood, obtained on day 0 of AZD1222 vaccination. These receptors all stem from an adult in good health.

J is TRBJ2-7 and V is TRBV29-1; 7 nucleotides align to TRBD2. The trim removed 5 bases at V and 0 bases at J, leaving 7 bases unmatched. This CDR3 spans 14 amino acids. The germline V gene has CDR1 SQVTM and CDR2 ANQGSEA. CDR3 sequence reads: CSVLLAGYSYEQYF. The CDR3 bases are TGCAGCGTTCTATTAGCGGGTTACTCCTACGAGCAGTACTTC.

The V call is TRBV19, the J call TRBJ2-2; D possibly uses TRBD1 or TRBD2 (5 bases each). Germline V gives CDR1 LNHDA, CDR2 SQIVND (reference sequence). The CDR3 runs to 15 residues. Trimming shortened V by 3 bases and J by 6 bases, and 14 bases separated the two germline ends. The CDR3 DNA sequence: TGTGCCAGTAGTATCGACAGCGGAGGAGCCGGGGAGCTGTTTTTT. The encoded protein is CASSIDSGGAGELFF.

V is TRBV18 and J is TRBJ2-7; TRBD2 might be the D (5 bases). This CDR3 spans 13 amino acids. V gave up 3 bases and J gave up 6 bases, with 12 bases separating them. Germline-derived CDR1 and CDR2 are KGHSH and LQKENI. CDR3 in DNA: TGTGCCAGCTCACCTCCTATCCGGGGCGAGCAGTACTTC. It translates to CASSPPIRGEQYF.

This chain joins TRBV19 and TRBJ2-1; 15 nucleotides align to TRBD2. Trimming cost V 5 bases and J 9 bases; bases outside gene matches: 8. The CDR3 covers 16 residues. The germline gives CDR1 LNHDA, CDR2 SQIVND (reference sequence). DNA for the CDR3: TGTGCCAGTAGTTCCCCGGGACTAGCGGGAGGTGGTGAGCAGTTCTTC. Translating gives CASSSPGLAGGGEQFF.

CDR3 residues: CASSPQTGNTEAFF. CDR3 nucleotide sequence: TGCGCCAGCAGCCCCCAAACAGGGAACACTGAAGCTTTCTTT. This chain joins TRBV5-1 and TRBJ1-1, with D tentatively TRBD1 (5 bases). This CDR3 region has 14 residues. Per germline, CDR1 SGHRS and CDR2 YFSETQ. V lost 4 bases and J 1 base, leaving 11 bases between the germline ends.

The J gene is TRBJ1-6, the V gene TRBV9; a weak D match, TRBD1 (6 bases). This CDR3 comprises 13 residues. Germline CDR1 and CDR2: SGDLS and YYNGEE. V was trimmed by 3 bases and J by 9 bases, leaving 10 bases between them. The CDR3 sequence is CASSETGGSPLHF. CDR3 bases: TGTGCCAGCAGCGAGACAGGAGGTTCACCCCTCCACTTT.

The J gene is TRBJ1-2, the V gene TRBV6-2 or TRBV6-3, with TRBD1 matching 7 bases. Germline V gives CDR1 MNHEY, CDR2 SVGEGT. There are 14 residues in the CDR3. The V and J ends lost 6 bases and 3 bases, in that order; junction bases with no gene match: 7. For the CDR3, the DNA is TGTGCCAGCAGCAGGGAGACAGGGCACTATGGCTACACCTTC. It yields the protein CASSRETGHYGYTF.

The rearrangement uses TRBV5-6 and TRBJ1-6; D possibly corresponds to TRBD1 (5 bases). Germline V lookup: CDR1 SGHDT, CDR2 YYEEEE. V lost 1 base and J lost 16, with 18 bases in between. The CDR3 totals 14 residues. In DNA form, the CDR3 reads TGTGCCAGCAGCTTGTTGGGGCAGGGAATCGGGCTCCACTTT. Protein: CASSLLGQGIGLHF.

J is TRBJ2-1 and V is TRBV11-2; 12 bases match TRBD2. Germline V gene data show CDR1 as SGHAT and CDR2 as FQNNGV. The CDR3 is 16 amino acids. J gave up 6 bases and V 6 bases, and 9 bases lay outside the gene matches. CDR3 sequence: CASSPASGRASNEQFF. The DNA of the CDR3 is TGTGCCAGCAGTCCAGCTAGCGGGAGGGCCTCCAATGAGCAGTTCTTC.

This rearrangement joins TRBV18 to TRBJ2-4, with 8 bases that match TRBD1. Germline CDR1 and CDR2: KGHSH and LQKENI. The CDR3 contains 15 residues. J gave up 1 base and V 6 bases, and 5 bases lay outside the gene matches. The CDR3 here is CASSGQGQAKNIQYF. The CDR3 DNA follows: TGTGCCAGCTCTGGACAGGGACAGGCCAAAAACATTCAGTACTTC. Together with reference TRBV18 and TRBJ2-4, the CDR3 gives the full variable domain: NAGVMQNPRHLVRRRGQEARLRCSPMKGHSHVYWYRQLPEEGLKFMVYLQKENIIDESGMPKERFSAEFPKEGPSILRIQQVVRGDSAAYFCASSGQGQAKNIQYFGAGTRLSVL.

The chain carries TRBV12-5 and TRBJ1-2; 7 bases fit TRBD1. The CDR3 is 14 residues long. Trimming took 6 bases from V and 5 from J; bases not matched to a gene: 9. CDR1 and CDR2 from the germline V gene are LGHNT and FRNRAP. The CDR3 reads CASGQGEAFYGYTF. The DNA of the CDR3 is TGTGCTAGTGGCCAGGGGGAAGCTTTTTATGGCTACACCTTC.

V gene TRBV19 combines with J gene TRBJ1-5; 8 bases align to TRBD1. Germline V gives CDR1 LNHDA, CDR2 SQIVND (reference sequence). The CDR3 sequence is 16 residues long. The J segment lost 9 bases and the V segment lost 5 bases, leaving 15 bases of the junction unmatched. The CDR3 sequence: CASSPQTGTGKWPQHF. CDR3 coding DNA: TGTGCCAGTAGTCCCCAAACCGGGACAGGAAAATGGCCCCAGCATTTT.

The chain is built from TRBV18 and TRBJ1-1; 7 positions agree with TRBD1. V was clipped by 4 bases and J by 4 bases; unmatched bases: 9. In germline, CDR1 is KGHSH, CDR2 LQKENI. This CDR3 has 15 residues. CDR3 in amino acids: CASSRGRGRVTEAFF. CDR3 coding DNA: TGTGCCAGCTCACGGGGAAGGGGGCGAGTCACTGAAGCTTTCTTT.

This clone appeared a single time. The CDR3 reads CASSRQGATGELFF. The DNA of the CDR3 is TGTGCCAGTAGTCGACAGGGCGCCACCGGGGAGCTGTTTTTT. The J gene is TRBJ2-2, the V gene TRBV19; 7 bases align to TRBD1. This CDR3 spans 14 amino acids. CDR1 is LNHDA and CDR2 is SQIVND in the germline V gene (reference sequence). The J segment lost 4 bases and the V segment lost 5 bases, leaving 4 bases of the junction unmatched.

This clone is a singleton in its sample. The chain has TRBV27 and TRBJ2-7, with 7 bases aligning to TRBD2. This CDR3 has 15 residues. V was clipped by 6 bases and J by 4 bases; unmatched bases: 12. Germline V gene sequence: CDR1 MNHEY, CDR2 SMNVEV (reference sequence). The CDR3 coding sequence is TGTGCCAGCAGCAAGCGGGATACCGCCCCATACGAGCAGTACTTC. Translation: CASSKRDTAPYEQYF.

The chain joins TRBV29-1 to TRBJ1-1, with D perhaps TRBD1 (6 bases). The V gene's germline CDR1 is SQVTM and CDR2 ANQGSEA. The CDR3 is 13 amino acids. Between the trimmed V and J ends, which lost 5 bases and 5 bases, there was a span of 15 bases. CDR3 in amino acids: CSVRTGKGTEAFF. CDR3 DNA sequence: TGCAGCGTTCGTACAGGGAAGGGGACTGAAGCTTTCTTT.

The chain has TRBV3-1 (or the pseudogene TRBV3-2) and TRBJ1-4; no firm D call. Trimming took 3 bases from V and 7 from J, leaving 12 bases between them. The CDR3 covers 14 residues. The germline CDR1 and CDR2 sequences are LGHDT and YNNKEL (reference sequence). This CDR3 reads CASSQRGSREKLFF. As DNA, the CDR3 is TGTGCCAGCAGCCAGAGAGGGAGTCGTGAAAAACTGTTTTTT.

Comment on this clone: The junction differs from germline at one of its ends, possibly a read error. This chain connects TRBV5-6 to TRBJ1-6, with 9 bases that match TRBD1. CDR1 SGHDT and CDR2 YYEEEE come from the germline V gene. This CDR3 comprises 15 residues. The CDR3 DNA sequence: TGTGCCAGCAGCTTTGGGACAGGGTATAGTTCACCCCTCCACTTT. Its translation is CASSFGTGYSSPLHF.

Comments on this clone: The sample carries other DNA sequences with the same CDR3. The DNA of the CDR3 is TGTGCCAGCAGTGAGGTTCGAGGGACTGAAGCTTTCTTT. Translating it yields CASSEVRGTEAFF. The chain has TRBV6-1 and TRBJ1-1; D is ambiguous. The V end lost 3 bases, the J end lost 5 bases, and 10 bases lay between the germline ends. The CDR3 runs to 13 residues. Germline V gene data show CDR1 as MNHNS and CDR2 as SASEGT.

V gene TRBV10-2 combines with J gene TRBJ1-1; no reliable D call. The germline gives CDR1 WSHSY, CDR2 SAAADI. V gave up 6 bases and J gave up 6 bases, with 14 bases separating them. This CDR3 contains 13 residues. The CDR3 sequence is CASRESRWAEAFF. The CDR3 bases are TGCGCCAGCAGAGAATCTAGGTGGGCTGAAGCTTTCTTT.

The chain combines TRBV10-3 with TRBJ1-3; D gene unclear. Germline CDR1 ENHRY, CDR2 SYGVKD. The CDR3 is 15 amino acids. Trimming stripped 4 bases from V and 0 bases from J, with 10 bases between. CDR3 sequence: CAISATSYSGNTIYF. CDR3 DNA: TGTGCCATCAGTGCGACTTCATACTCTGGAAACACCATATATTTT.

The CDR3, as DNA: TGTGCCAGCAGTTTGCGACAGGGGAACACCGGGGAGCTGTTTTTT. Translated: CASSLRQGNTGELFF. The chain links TRBV6-2 or TRBV6-3 to TRBJ2-2; 7 bases agree with TRBD1. Trimming removed 4 bases from V and 1 base from J; junction bases left unmatched: 3. CDR3 length equals 15 residues. The germline V gene encodes CDR1 MNHEY and CDR2 SVGEGT.

The chain has TRBV7-9 and TRBJ2-1, with TRBD2 matching 7 bases. The germline V gene encodes CDR1 SEHNR and CDR2 FQNEAQ (reference sequence). With V trimmed by 4 bases and J by 2 bases, 5 bases remained unmatched. The CDR3 is made up of 15 amino acids. The DNA of the CDR3 is TGTGCCAGCAGCTCATCCGGGACTACCTACAATGAGCAGTTCTTC. This gives the protein CASSSSGTTYNEQFF.

The chain recombines TRBV5-1 with TRBJ2-2, with D tentatively TRBD2 (7 bases). CDR1 SGHRS and CDR2 YFSETQ come from the germline V gene. There are 15 residues in the CDR3. The V and J ends lost 3 bases and 1 base respectively, with 10 bases between them. The CDR3 loop is CASSYGGQNTGELFF. Here the CDR3 DNA reads TGCGCCAGCAGCTACGGGGGGCAGAACACCGGGGAGCTGTTTTTT.

This chain uses TRBV10-3 with TRBJ1-1; perhaps TRBD1 as D (5 bases). The CDR3 is 15 amino acids. V lost 6 bases and J 0 bases, leaving 14 bases between the germline ends. Germline loops: CDR1 ENHRY, CDR2 SYGVKD. CDR3 protein: CAIRPGDGLNTEAFF. In DNA form, the CDR3 reads TGTGCCATCAGGCCGGGGGACGGATTGAACACTGAAGCTTTCTTT.

As regards this clone: The junction shows a germline mismatch at one end, possibly a read error. J is TRBJ2-7 and V is TRBV10-1; D may match TRBD1 or TRBD2 (5 bases each). Germline V gives CDR1 WNHNN, CDR2 SYGVQD (reference sequence). The CDR3 consists of 16 residues. CDR3 region: CASCEGRVGESYEQYF. CDR3 nucleotides: TGCGCCAGCTGTGAGGGGCGGGTGGGGGAGTCGTACGAGCAGTACTTC.

The chain joins TRBV11-3 to TRBJ2-2; 14 bases map to TRBD2. CDR1 and CDR2 from the germline V gene are SGHNT and YENEEA. The V segment lost 3 bases and the J segment 6 bases; nucleotides outside the gene matches: 3. This CDR3 is 16 amino acids long. The CDR3 loop reads CASSFGLAGGAGELFF. Here the CDR3 DNA reads TGTGCCAGCAGCTTTGGACTAGCGGGGGGCGCCGGGGAGCTGTTTTTT. The variable domain in full, completed from reference TRBV11-3 and TRBJ2-2, reads EAGVVQSPRYKIIEKKQPVAFWCNPISGHNTLYWYLQNLGQGPELLIRYENEEAVDDSQLPKDRFSAERLKGVDSTLKIQPAELGDSAVYLCASSFGLAGGAGELFFGEGSRLTVL.